This T cell receptor beta chain is drawn from a study of blood T cell repertoires in COVID-19 (TCRdb year 2020). For context, the study as a whole: Collaborator samples came from the United States, Italy and Spain and covered acute and convalescent phases of COVID-19. The material from the prospective study consisted of cDNA or gDNA derived from T cells, B-cell-depleted T cells, or PBMCs. The dataset comprised deeply sampled blood TCRbeta repertoires from subjects exposed to, actively infected with, or recovered from COVID-19. A freely available public database, intended as a resource for researchers studying the immune response to SARS-CoV-2, is where the repertoires were released. The samples were drawn from two sources: the first 160 participants of the ongoing ImmuneRACE study, and fewer than 1,500 subjects contributed by 6 global collaborators. The sample metadata nearly always contained a de-identified subject ID, COVID-19 status, age in years and sex. Where HLA class I and class II types were available, the types were taken from metadata supplied by the sample provider, not from assay-based typing. Study-level results and caveats: The quantity of clinical and demographic metadata differed by source and by participant and was supplied without curation.

One collaborating source in Seattle enrolled patients during active infection and followed them longitudinally through the course of disease. Whole blood was collected in K2EDTA tubes by collaborating institutions according to the institutions' own protocols. For TCRbeta analysis, collaborators shipped samples in one of three forms: frozen whole blood, isolated PBMCs, or DNA extracted from either of those sample types. As concerns this clone: Its target antigen remains unknown. No quality values exist for individual bases; no much larger clone is one base distant.

V is cut back by 3 bases and J by 5 bases, with 9 bases in the junction unmatched. From its cysteine to its phenylalanine, the CDR3 spans 18 amino acids. Only CDR3 DNA remains: 54 bases, in frame from the first base. The germline V gene encodes CDR1 KGHSH and CDR2 LQKENI. TCRbeta CDR3 regions were amplified from genomic DNA by means of the immunoSEQ Assay, a bias-controlled multiplex PCR. In the source study's methods: Within the assay, amplification of reference gene primers was used to estimate how many nucleated cells each sample contained. To quantify the absolute abundance of each unique TCRbeta CDR3 rearrangement, sequence reads were collapsed and filtered. Productive Simpson clonality was computed per sample as the square root of Simpson's diversity index over productive rearrangements. TCRdb provides this immuneACCESS table in a form limited to in-frame rearrangements. Some clones are lacking; in checked studies, under half of them reflect an unresolved V gene, and why the rest are absent is not known. That table furnishes V, J and clone size, whereas the DNA furnished D and trimming. The sample table holds about 170,000 clones, of which about 87% were seen once. Around 0.6% of the sample lies in the top ten.

The specimen was peripheral blood. This TCR was recovered from a man aged 60 to 69 with COVID-19, enrolled during active disease. This sequence uses TRBV18 and TRBJ2-3, and 15 junction bases match TRBD2. For the CDR3, the sequence is CASSPRTSGGAGKDTQYF. The nucleotide sequence is given as TGTGCCAGCTCACCCCGGACTAGCGGGGGGGCGGGTAAAGATACGCAGTATTTT. Outside the CDR3, residues come from the reference TRBV18 and TRBJ2-3 proteins, so the full variable domain is: NAGVMQNPRHLVRRRGQEARLRCSPMKGHSHVYWYRQLPEEGLKFMVYLQKENIIDESGMPKERFSAEFPKEGPSILRIQQVVRGDSAAYFCASSPRTSGGAGKDTQYFGPGTRLTVL.